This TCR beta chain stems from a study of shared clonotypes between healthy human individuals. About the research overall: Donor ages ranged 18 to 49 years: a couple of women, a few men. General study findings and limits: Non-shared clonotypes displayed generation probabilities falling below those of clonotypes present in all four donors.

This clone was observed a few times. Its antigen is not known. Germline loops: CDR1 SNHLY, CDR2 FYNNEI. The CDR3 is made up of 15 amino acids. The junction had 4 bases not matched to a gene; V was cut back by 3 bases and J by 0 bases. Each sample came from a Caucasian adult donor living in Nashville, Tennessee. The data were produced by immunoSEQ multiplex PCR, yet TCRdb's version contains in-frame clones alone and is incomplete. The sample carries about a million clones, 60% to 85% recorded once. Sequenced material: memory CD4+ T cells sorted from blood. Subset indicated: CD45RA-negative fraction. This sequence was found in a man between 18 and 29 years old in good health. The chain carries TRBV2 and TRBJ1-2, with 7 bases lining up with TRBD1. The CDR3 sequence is CASSDPQGSNYGYTF. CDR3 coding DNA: TGTGCCAGCAGTGATCCACAGGGGTCTAACTATGGCTACACCTTC.